This TCR beta chain was documented in a study of post-analysis software for immune sequencing data. Findings of the study overall: Controls showed lower frequencies than patients for five or six TRBV segments, and TRBV5-6, TRBV5-1 and TRBV20-1 were among these. Clustering by F measure revealed strong co-clustering among samples prepared together in one batch.

Libraries were made from TCR beta cDNA, and they carried unique molecular identifiers. Each sample of about 0.9 to 11 million input T cells yielded roughly 500,000 cDNA molecules, so each molecule approximated one T cell. TCRdb processed the PCR reads anew with MiXCR; each CDR3 protein has one entry. The sample has 500,000 to 600,000 distinct CDR3 sequences; 44% are singletons. As for this clonotype: Its cognate antigen is unknown.

Germline assignment: CDR1 SNHLY and CDR2 FYNNEI. This CDR3 comprises 12 residues. The V and J ends lost 6 bases and 9 bases respectively, with 12 bases between them. Sequenced material: blood. The chain links TRBV2 to TRBJ2-4, with a tentative D call TRBD1 (5 bases). The receptor comes from a girl under 18 with multiple sclerosis. The CDR3 nucleotides are TGTGCCAGCAGCCAGGGCCCGGGCATTCAGTACTTC. It yields the protein CASSQGPGIQYF.